This section outlines one TCR beta chain sequence together with its context. Its antigen is unidentified. Germline CDR1 LGHNA, CDR2 YNFKEQ. V shed 0 bases and J 0 bases; nucleotides not matched to a gene: 8. The CDR3 has 19 residues. This sample was included in a study of cytomegalovirus exposure and HLA in healthy donors. General study results and limits: Common viral pathogens seemed to be connected with several of the most significant clusters, according to a later analysis. Among TCR beta chains, those listed as cytomegalovirus-associated numbered more than 150. Sequencing likely generated an artifact that appeared as a cluster of highly shared sequence variants.

Use of 60 Vbeta and 13 Jbeta primers characterized the PCR. Sequencing was performed with immunoSEQ multiplex PCR; in TCRdb, only in-frame clones are kept and a portion is missing. The top ten hold around 15% of the sample, which has roughly 180,000 clones, about 80% seen once. The material sequenced was PBMCs. The TCR comes from a man aged 50-60 years in good health and CMV-seropositive. This sequence joins TRBV4-2 and TRBJ1-6, with TRBD1 identical over 7 bases. CDR3 DNA sequence: TGTGCCAGCAGCCAAGAGTATTTGACAGGGAGCTCCTATAATTCACCCCTCCACTTT. This sequence encodes CASSQEYLTGSSYNSPLHF.